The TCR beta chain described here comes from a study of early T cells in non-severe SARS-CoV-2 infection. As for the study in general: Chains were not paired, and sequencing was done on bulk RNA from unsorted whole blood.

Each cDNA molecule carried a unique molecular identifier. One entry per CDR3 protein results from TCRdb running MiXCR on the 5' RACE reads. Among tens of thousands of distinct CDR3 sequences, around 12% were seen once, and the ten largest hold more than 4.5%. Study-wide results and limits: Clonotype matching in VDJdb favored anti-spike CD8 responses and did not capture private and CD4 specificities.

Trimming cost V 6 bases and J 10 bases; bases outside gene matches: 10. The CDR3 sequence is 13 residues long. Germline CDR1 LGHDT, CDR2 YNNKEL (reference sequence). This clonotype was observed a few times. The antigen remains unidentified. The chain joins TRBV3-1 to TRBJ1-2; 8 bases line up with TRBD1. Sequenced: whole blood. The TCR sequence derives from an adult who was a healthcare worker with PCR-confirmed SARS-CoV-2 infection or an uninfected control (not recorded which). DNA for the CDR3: TGTGCCAGCAGAAACCAGGACAGGGAAGACTACACCTTC. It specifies CASRNQDREDYTF. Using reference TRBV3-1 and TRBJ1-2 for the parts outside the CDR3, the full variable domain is DTAVSQTPKYLVTQMGNDKSIKCEQNLGHDTMYWYKQDSKKFLKIMFSYNNKELIINETVPNRFSPKSPDKAHLNLHINSLELGDSAVYFCASRNQDREDYTFGSGTRLTVV.